This T cell receptor beta chain appears in the sequencing data of a study of T cells in localized non-small cell lung cancer. General study results and limits: Uninvolved adjacent lung had higher T cell clonality than tumor and all other tissues. Out of the top 100 tumor clones, a median about 50 were seen in adjacent lung. Without multi-region sequencing, intratumor heterogeneity could not be excluded.

As concerns this clone: Its antigen is still unknown.

The protocol was immunoSEQ multiplex PCR, while the TCRdb copy is restricted to in-frame clones and leaves out a portion. Here the sample spans under 50,000 clones, around 81% being singletons. Per germline, CDR1 MNHNS and CDR2 SASEGT. The CDR3 has 13 amino acids. The V gene lost 5 bases and the J gene lost 6 bases, with 11 bases spanning the gap. The source is a man aged 40 to 69 with stage III lung adenocarcinoma. Sequences were derived from peripheral blood mononuclear cells, sampled before any cancer treatment. The genes are TRBV6-1 and TRBJ2-1; D assignment may be TRBD1 or TRBD2 (5 bases each). As DNA, the CDR3 is TGTGCCAGCAGTTCCGGGACCATCAATGAGCAGTTCTTC. Protein: CASSSGTINEQFF.